These T cell receptor beta chains were read from a single sample in a study of blood T cells in healthy people across ages. TCRdb redid the calling of the 5' RACE reads with MiXCR, one entry per CDR3 protein. The sample carries about 640,000 distinct CDR3 sequences, under 65% recorded once. The sample taken for sequencing was blood. These receptors originate from a man in his fifties or sixties in good health. The CDR3 runs from the conserved cysteine through the conserved F or W. The order of the fields is D gene, clone size, V gene, J gene, CDR3 DNA, CDR3 protein. The D gene is left open where the match is weak. Clone size is given for some rows only: seen once, a few or many times, or a class if the clone is expanded.

>TRBD2|few|TRBV4-2|TRBJ2-1
TGTGCCAGCAGCCAACAACAGCGGGGTGTTGAGCAGTTCTTC
CASSQQQRGVEQFF
>-|few|TRBV6-4|TRBJ1-1
TGTGCCAGCAGTAGGGACATGGGGTCGAACACTGAAGCTTTCTTT
CASSRDMGSNTEAFF
>-|few|TRBV9|TRBJ2-7
TGTGCCAGCAACCCAAGGGAGCAGTACTTC
CASNPREQYF
>TRBD1|few|TRBV29-1|TRBJ2-7
TGCAGCGGCCGACAGGGCCCCTACGAGCAGTACTTC
CSGRQGPYEQYF
>TRBD2|-|TRBV25-1|TRBJ2-1
TGTGCCAGCAGTTTTTGGGACTACCCATACAATGAGCAGTTCTTC
CASSFWDYPYNEQFF
>-|-|TRBV3-1|TRBJ2-1
TGTGCCAGCAGCCTTGGGGGCCAGGAGCAGTTCTTC
CASSLGGQEQFF
>-|-|TRBV6-2/TRBV6-3|TRBJ1-2
TGTGCCAGCACCTACGGCGGGGGGACCCTTAACTATGGCTACACCTTC
CASTYGGGTLNYGYTF
>TRBD1|many|TRBV27|TRBJ2-1
TGTGCCAGCGGTTCGGCCGACAGGGCGAATGAGCAGTTCTTC
CASGSADRANEQFF
>TRBD1|-|TRBV29-1|TRBJ1-3
TGCAGCGTTGGGACAGGCTCTGGAAACACCATATATTTT
CSVGTGSGNTIYF
>TRBD1|once|TRBV6-5|TRBJ2-3
TGTGCCAGCAGATGGGACAGCGCAGATACGCAGTATTTT
CASRWDSADTQYF
>-|-|TRBV7-2|TRBJ2-3
TGTGCCAGCAGCCTGTCCTCAGGCACAGATACGCAGTATTTT
CASSLSSGTDTQYF
>-|once|TRBV28|TRBJ1-2
TGTGCCAGCAGTTTGATCGGTAGTGGCTACACCTTC
CASSLIGSGYTF
>-|-|TRBV20-1|TRBJ2-7
TGCAGTGCTCTTAACCCTAGGGACGCCTCCTACGAGCAGTACTTC
CSALNPRDASYEQYF
>-|-|TRBV6-1|TRBJ2-5
TGTGCCAGCAGTGAACGCCGGGCCTTACAAGAGACCCAGTACTTC
CASSERRALQETQYF
>-|few|TRBV28|TRBJ2-5
TGTGCCAGCAGTTCCGCCGCTATGTTCCAAGAGACCCAGTACTTC
CASSSAAMFQETQYF
>-|-|TRBV5-1|TRBJ1-1
TGCGCCAGCAGGGTTTGGGAGGGGATCACTGAAGCTTTCTTT
CASRVWEGITEAFF
>-|-|TRBV3-1|TRBJ2-3
TGTGCCAGCAGCCAAGGGTTCCCGAGCACAGATACGCAGTATTTT
CASSQGFPSTDTQYF
>-|-|TRBV5-4|TRBJ1-1
TGTGCCAGCAGCGGGAGGAACACTGAAGCTTTCTTT
CASSGRNTEAFF
>TRBD1|many|TRBV4-1|TRBJ2-5
TGCGCCAGCAGCCAAGCGGCAGGGGGAGAGACCCAGTACTTC
CASSQAAGGETQYF
>-|few|TRBV15|TRBJ1-5
TGTGCCACCAGCAGAGATAAGGGACACTCGAATCAGCCCCAGCATTTT
CATSRDKGHSNQPQHF
>TRBD2|-|TRBV5-1|TRBJ2-1
TGCGCCAGCACTGGCGGGGGGGGCTCCTACAATGAGCAGTTCTTC
CASTGGGGSYNEQFF
>-|-|TRBV25-1|TRBJ2-7
TGTGCCAGCAGTGCTAAATACGAGCAGTACTTC
CASSAKYEQYF
>-|-|TRBV3-1|TRBJ2-5
TGTGCCAGCAGCACTAACAGGGAGCAAGAGACCCAGTACTTC
CASSTNREQETQYF
>-|-|TRBV29-1|TRBJ1-1
TGCAGCGTGGCCGTCGGTGGGGACACTGAAGCTTTCTTT
CSVAVGGDTEAFF
>-|-|TRBV12-3/TRBV12-4|TRBJ2-5
TGTGCCAGCAGTGTAGTGACACGGGTAGAGACCCAGTACTTC
CASSVVTRVETQYF
>-|-|TRBV20-1|TRBJ1-6
TGCAGTGCTAGGCCGGAAGGAAGGAATTCACCCCTCCACTTT
CSARPEGRNSPLHF
>-|-|TRBV7-9|TRBJ1-5
TGTGCCAGCAGCCCGGTGGGAGGGAGGGGTCAGCCCCAGCATTTT
CASSPVGGRGQPQHF
>-|-|TRBV3-1|TRBJ2-7
TGTGCCAGCAGCCAAGTTAGCTCGGGCGAGCAGTACTTC
CASSQVSSGEQYF
>-|few|TRBV28|TRBJ2-5
TGTGCCAGCAGCCCCCCAGAGGTTGGCCAAGAGACCCAGTACTTC
CASSPPEVGQETQYF
>-|-|TRBV7-9|TRBJ2-5
TGTGCCAGCAGCTTAGGAGCACAGGCCCAAGAGACCCAGTACTTC
CASSLGAQAQETQYF
>TRBD1|-|TRBV10-3|TRBJ2-7
TGTGCCATCAGGTCGGACAGGGCCGCCTACGAGCAGTACTTC
CAIRSDRAAYEQYF
>TRBD2|many|TRBV6-2/TRBV6-3|TRBJ2-1
TGTGCCAGCAGAGGACTAGCGGGGGGACACAATGAGCAGTTCTTC
CASRGLAGGHNEQFF
>-|-|TRBV5-1|TRBJ2-4
TGCGCCAGCAGCTATAGCCTAGCGCATGATGGGGCCAAAAACATTCAGTACTTC
CASSYSLAHDGAKNIQYF
>-|few|TRBV7-2|TRBJ2-1
TGTGCCAGCAGCTTAGTAGGTGGAAACAATGAGCAGTTCTTC
CASSLVGGNNEQFF
>TRBD1|-|TRBV9|TRBJ2-1
TGTGCCAGCAGCGCCGTCACAGGGGGCGGTGAGCAGTTCTTC
CASSAVTGGGEQFF
>-|few|TRBV20-1|TRBJ1-6
TGCAGTGCTAGGGAGAGCTCCTATAATTCACCCCTCCACTTT
CSARESSYNSPLHF
>-|-|TRBV2|TRBJ2-4
TGTGCCAGCAGGGGCAACCTGGGGGCGGAGACCAAAAACATTCAGTACTTC
CASRGNLGAETKNIQYF
>-|-|TRBV5-8|TRBJ1-1
TGTGCCAGCATCTTGTGGTCGGCAACTGAAGCTTTCTTT
CASILWSATEAFF
>-|many|TRBV12-3/TRBV12-4|TRBJ1-5
TGTGCCAGCAGTTTAGTGGCGGAGAATCAGCCCCAGCATTTT
CASSLVAENQPQHF
>-|-|TRBV20-1|TRBJ2-5
TGCAGTGCTAGGTTACGGGGGCAGAATCAAGAGACCCAGTACTTC
CSARLRGQNQETQYF
>-|-|TRBV6-5|TRBJ2-5
TGTGCCAGCAGTTACCTTAAGGCTCGTCAAGAGACCCAGTACTTC
CASSYLKARQETQYF
>-|-|TRBV7-9|TRBJ2-4
TGTGCCAGCAGCCTTACGACCGGGACGGGGACCCCCTACAAGCAGTACTTC
CASSLTTGTGTPYKQYF
>-|-|TRBV9|TRBJ2-5
TGTGCCAGCAGCGTAGGGGCAGCCGATTACCAAGAGGCCCAGTACTTC
CASSVGAADYQEAQYF
>-|-|TRBV11-2|TRBJ2-7
TGTGCCAGCAGCTTAGGACAGGACCCTACCTACGAGCAGTACTTC
CASSLGQDPTYEQYF
>-|few|TRBV5-1|TRBJ1-1
TGCGCCAGCAGCTCCTTACAGGGAATAAACACTGAAGCTTTCTTT
CASSSLQGINTEAFF
>TRBD2|-|TRBV24-1|TRBJ2-1
TGTGCCACCAGTGATTCTAGCGGGGGGGTAAATGAGCAGTTCTTC
CATSDSSGGVNEQFF
>-|once|TRBV3-1|TRBJ2-7
TGTGCCAGCAGCCAGGGCGTCCGTGTTTACGAGCAGTACTTC
CASSQGVRVYEQYF
>-|-|TRBV5-6|TRBJ2-5
TGTGCCAGCAGCTTTGCCCTAGGGACCCAGTACTTC
CASSFALGTQYF
>-|-|TRBV28|TRBJ2-1
TGTGCCAGCAGTTCAATCGACAATCATGAGCAGTTCTTC
CASSSIDNHEQFF
>-|once|TRBV20-1|TRBJ2-3
TGCAGTGCGCCCCAGGCCACTAGCACAGATACGCAGTATTTT
CSAPQATSTDTQYF